A single sample gave rise to the 2 T cell receptor beta chains below, sequenced in a study of blood T cell repertoires in COVID-19. Data came from immunoSEQ multiplex PCR; TCRdb stores just in-frame clones and leaves some out. The sample lists 180,000 or so clones; 84% were seen once. Sequences were obtained from peripheral blood. These receptors were collected from a human donor with acute or convalescent COVID-19. The donor label of this sample is uncertain.

The CDR3 is CASTSGRGQPQHF. Written as DNA, the CDR3 is TGTGCCAGCACTTCAGGGAGGGGACAGCCCCAGCATTTT. The chain combines TRBV12-3 or TRBV12-4 with TRBJ1-5; D perhaps matches TRBD1 (5 bases). Trimming stripped 7 bases from V and 7 bases from J, with 14 bases between. This CDR3 comprises 13 residues.

The rearrangement links TRBV27 to TRBJ2-7, with 8 bases aligning to TRBD1. The length of the CDR3 is 13 residues. Germline values: CDR1 MNHEY, CDR2 SMNVEV (reference sequence). V lost 7 bases, J lost 6 bases, and 8 bases stayed unmatched. CDR3: CASNPQGASEQYF. For the CDR3, the DNA is TGTGCCAGCAACCCTCAGGGGGCGAGCGAGCAGTACTTC.